Presented here are 18 T cell receptor beta chains from one specimen sequenced in a study of blood T cells in healthy people across ages. The authors ran a second PCR of 7 to 11 cycles using a sample-barcoded 5' primer and a J-beta primer mix. One entry per CDR3 protein, called by TCRdb with MiXCR from the 5' RACE reads. The sample records approximately 770,000 distinct CDR3 sequences, about three fifths being singletons. Sequenced input: blood. All receptors derive from a man aged 25 to 40 in good health.

This chain links TRBV7-2 with TRBJ2-5; D unresolved. Between the trimmed V and J ends, which lost 6 bases and 5 bases, there was a span of 19 bases. The CDR3 runs to 15 residues. Looked up from germline, CDR1 is SGHTA and CDR2 is FQGNSA. DNA of the CDR3: TGTGCCAGCAGTCAGAATCCTCACCCAGTGGAGACCCAGTACTTC. The encoded protein is CASSQNPHPVETQYF. The full variable domain, completed using reference TRBV7-2 and TRBJ2-5, is GAGVSQSPSNKVTEKGKDVELRCDPISGHTALYWYRQSLGQGLEFLIYFQGNSAPDKSGLPSDRFSAERTGGSVSTLTIQRTQQEDSAVYLCASSQNPHPVETQYFGPGTRLLVL.

This clonotype has just a few counts. This chain links TRBV13 with TRBJ2-3; D is undetermined. CDR1 PRHDT and CDR2 FYEKMQ come from the germline V gene (reference sequence). Trimming removed 1 base at V and 5 bases at J, with 4 bases between. The CDR3 extends over 12 amino acids. This CDR3 is CASSLDGDTQYF. The CDR3 DNA follows: TGTGCCAGCAGCTTAGATGGAGATACGCAGTATTTT.

In its sample, this clonotype was seen a few times. V gene TRBV29-1 combines with J gene TRBJ2-1; D might be TRBD2 (6 bases). Trimming pared 2 bases from V and 7 bases from J, leaving 15 bases between. The CDR3 loop spans 14 amino acids. Germline V lookup: CDR1 SQVTM, CDR2 ANQGSEA. CDR3 residues: CSVERITSWNEQFF. Written as DNA, the CDR3 is TGCAGCGTTGAAAGGATTACTAGCTGGAATGAGCAGTTCTTC.

This clonotype was seen only once. This chain joins TRBV6-1 and TRBJ2-7, with D possibly being TRBD1 (6 bases). CDR1 is MNHNS, CDR2 SASEGT, per germline. The CDR3 loop spans 13 amino acids. Deletions cut 7 bases from V and 0 bases from J, with 10 bases between. Here the CDR3 reads CASTGDISYEQYF. The CDR3 DNA follows: TGTGCCAGCACCGGGGACATCTCCTACGAGCAGTACTTC.

The V call is TRBV7-8, the J call TRBJ1-5, with D possibly TRBD1 on 6 matching bases. Deletions cut 5 bases from V and 1 base from J, with 15 bases between. Germline V gene lookup returns CDR1 SGHVS and CDR2 FQNEAQ. The CDR3 is 16 residues long. CDR3 protein: CASSTPGGASNQPQHF. The DNA of the CDR3 is TGTGCCAGCAGCACTCCTGGGGGGGCCAGCAATCAGCCCCAGCATTTT.

This clonotype was picked up a small number of times. The gene calls are TRBV12-3 or TRBV12-4 and TRBJ2-1, with D tentatively TRBD2 (5 bases). The ends were cut back, 5 bases at V and 11 bases at J, with 10 bases in the middle. The CDR3 runs to 11 residues. In DNA form, the CDR3 reads TGTGCCAGCAGTCCCGCGGGCAAGCAGTTCTTC. Translating it yields CASSPAGKQFF.

The V and J genes are TRBV5-6 and TRBJ2-3; D is possibly TRBD2 (7 bases). The germline V gene has CDR1 SGHDT and CDR2 YYEEEE. V lost 3 bases and J lost 4, with 15 bases in between. This CDR3 has 15 amino acids. DNA for the CDR3: TGTGCCAGCAGCTCATCGGGGGGCCGGTCAGATACGCAGTATTTT. This gives the protein CASSSSGGRSDTQYF.

The V and J genes are TRBV7-2 and TRBJ1-2, with no clear D. The CDR3 has 14 amino acids. The V end was cut by 7 bases, the J end by 0 bases, with 12 bases between. The germline V gene has CDR1 SGHTA and CDR2 FQGNSA. CDR3 coding DNA: TGTGCCAGCAACCCGCAGGCCTCTAACTATGGCTACACCTTC. Its translation: CASNPQASNYGYTF.

J is TRBJ2-1 and V is TRBV10-3; the match to TRBD2 covers 8 bases. The CDR3 runs to 15 residues. V shed 2 bases, J shed 10 bases, and the junction held 10 bases outside the gene matches. Germline lookup yields CDR1 ENHRY and CDR2 SYGVKD. CDR3 loop: CAISEDRGGRYEQFF. CDR3 sequence (DNA): TGTGCCATCAGTGAGGATCGGGGGGGCCGCTACGAGCAGTTCTTC.

This clonotype was found a few times. The chain recombines TRBV3-1 with TRBJ2-4; a weak D match, TRBD2 (7 bases). TRBJ2-7 explains the end of the DNA better; the J call may be wrong. This CDR3 comprises 14 residues. CDR1 and CDR2 from the germline V gene are LGHDT and YNNKEL (reference sequence). Here the CDR3 DNA reads TGTGCCAGCAGCCAAGATAGGGGAGGGGGCGAGCAGTACTTC. Protein sequence: CASSQDRGGGEQYF.

This clonotype has a handful of counts. CDR3 in amino acids: CASSVDSGGGIQTQYF. CDR3 DNA sequence: TGTGCCAGCAGCGTGGACTCCGGGGGGGGTATTCAGACCCAGTACTTC. This rearrangement joins TRBV9 to TRBJ2-5; 8 bases fit TRBD2. With V trimmed by 2 bases and J by 6 bases, 12 bases remained unmatched. The CDR3 runs to 16 residues. The germline V gene has CDR1 SGDLS and CDR2 YYNGEE.

This clonotype has just a few counts. This chain connects TRBV2 to TRBJ2-5, with D perhaps assigned TRBD1 or TRBD2 (5 bases each). The CDR3 runs 15 residues. CDR1 SNHLY and CDR2 FYNNEI come from the germline V gene. V lost 8 bases and J 5 bases, leaving 21 bases between the germline ends. CDR3 sequence: CASWKGTSVRETQYF. CDR3 nucleotide sequence: TGTGCCAGCTGGAAGGGGACCTCGGTAAGGGAGACCCAGTACTTC.

The genes are TRBV20-1 and TRBJ2-1; the match to TRBD2 covers 9 bases. CDR1 and CDR2 (germline): DFQATT, SNEGSKA (reference sequence). The CDR3 has 14 residues. V trimming: 4 bases; J trimming: 8 bases; junction bases outside the gene matches: 9. For the CDR3, the DNA is TGCAGTGCTAAGGACGGGCGGGGGGGCGATGAGCAGTTCTTC. Protein: CSAKDGRGGDEQFF.

The CDR3 nucleotides are TGCAGCGTCCCAGGACAGGGGGCCGTGAACACCGGGGAGCTGTTTTTT. This gives the protein CSVPGQGAVNTGELFF. V is TRBV29-1 and J is TRBJ2-2, with 11 nucleotides matching TRBD1. CDR3 length: 16 amino acids. Germline V lookup: CDR1 SQVTM, CDR2 ANQGSEA. V lost 6 bases, J lost 1 base, and 7 bases stayed unmatched.

The V and J genes are TRBV20-1 and TRBJ2-7; D is unresolved. The V end lost 7 bases, the J end lost 3 bases, and 10 bases lay between the germline ends. The germline CDR1 and CDR2 sequences are DFQATT and SNEGSKA (reference sequence). The CDR3 extends over 11 amino acids. The CDR3 loop reads CSGQEHYEQYF. CDR3 DNA sequence: TGCAGTGGACAAGAACACTACGAGCAGTACTTC.

This chain joins TRBV12-3 or TRBV12-4 and TRBJ1-2, with unresolved D. V was cut by 3 bases and J by 5 bases, with 13 bases left in between. This CDR3 has 14 residues. The CDR3 spells CASSFRPGIYGYTF. CDR3 DNA: TGTGCCAGCAGTTTTCGGCCCGGAATTTATGGCTACACCTTC.

This sequence joins TRBV5-4 and TRBJ2-5; 7 positions agree with TRBD2. Germline V gives CDR1 SGHNT, CDR2 YYREEE (reference sequence). Trimming removed 3 bases from V and 1 base from J; junction bases left unmatched: 18. The CDR3 covers 19 residues. As DNA, the CDR3 is TGTGCCAGCAGCTCTGCAGGGCGGGGGTTAGCCCACCTCCAAGAGACCCAGTACTTC. Translated, it gives CASSSAGRGLAHLQETQYF.

The gene calls are TRBV28 and TRBJ2-1, with TRBD2 as a possible D gene (6 bases). Germline V gene data show CDR1 as MDHEN and CDR2 as SYDVKM. V was trimmed by 2 bases and J by 6 bases, leaving 11 bases between them. The CDR3 is made up of 14 amino acids. CDR3 sequence: CASSLIGGPNEQFF. CDR3 nucleotides: TGTGCCAGCAGTTTAATAGGAGGGCCCAATGAGCAGTTCTTC.